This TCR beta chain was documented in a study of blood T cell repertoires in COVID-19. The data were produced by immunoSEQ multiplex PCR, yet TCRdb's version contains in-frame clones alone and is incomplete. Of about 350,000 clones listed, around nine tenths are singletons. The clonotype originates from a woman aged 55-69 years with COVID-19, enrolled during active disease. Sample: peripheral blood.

CDR3 DNA sequence: TGTGCCAGCAGTTCACCAGGGAAAGGGGGCACTGAAGCTTTCTTT. Translation gives CASSSPGKGGTEAFF. The J gene is TRBJ1-1, the V gene TRBV25-1; D possibly corresponds to TRBD1 (6 bases). The CDR3 extends over 15 amino acids. Trimming took off 5 bases at V and 4 bases at J, with 17 bases between the two ends. CDR1 is MGHDK, CDR2 SYGVNS, per germline.